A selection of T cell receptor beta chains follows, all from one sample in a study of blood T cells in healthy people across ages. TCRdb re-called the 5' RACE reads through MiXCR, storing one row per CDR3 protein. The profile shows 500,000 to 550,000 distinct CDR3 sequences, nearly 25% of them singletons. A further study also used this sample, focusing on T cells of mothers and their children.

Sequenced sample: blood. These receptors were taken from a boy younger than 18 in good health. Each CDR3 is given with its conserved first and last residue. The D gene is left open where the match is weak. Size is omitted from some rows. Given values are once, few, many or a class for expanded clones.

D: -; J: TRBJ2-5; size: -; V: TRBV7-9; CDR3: CASSPGGFRETQYF; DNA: TGTGCCAGCAGCCCAGGAGGGTTTCGAGAGACCCAGTACTTC
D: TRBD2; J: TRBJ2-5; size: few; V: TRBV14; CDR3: CASNQDRLAETQYF; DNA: TGTGCCAGCAACCAAGATCGACTAGCGGAGACCCAGTACTTC
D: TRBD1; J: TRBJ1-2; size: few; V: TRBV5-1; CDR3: CASSPAGTGYGYTF; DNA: TGCGCCAGCAGCCCGGCCGGGACAGGGTATGGCTACACCTTC
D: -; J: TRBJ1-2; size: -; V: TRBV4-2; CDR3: CASSFERGVGYGYTF; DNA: TGTGCCAGCAGCTTCGAGCGGGGTGTGGGCTATGGCTACACCTTC
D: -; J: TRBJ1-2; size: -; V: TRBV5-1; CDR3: CASSLGDGYRSGGYTF; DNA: TGCGCCAGCAGCTTGGGGGACGGCTATAGGAGTGGGGGCTACACCTTC
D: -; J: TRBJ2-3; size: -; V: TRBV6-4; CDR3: CASSNRLDLHTDTQYF; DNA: TGTGCCAGCAGTAATAGGCTCGACTTGCACACAGATACGCAGTATTTT
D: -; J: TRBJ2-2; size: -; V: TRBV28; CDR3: CASSSPTGELFF; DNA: TGTGCCAGCAGTTCTCCTACGGGGGAGCTGTTTTTT
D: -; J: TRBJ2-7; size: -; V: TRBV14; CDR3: CASSQPAVHFEQYF; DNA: TGTGCCAGCAGCCAGCCAGCCGTTCACTTCGAGCAGTACTTC
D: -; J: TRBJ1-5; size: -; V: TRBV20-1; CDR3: CSASSRDNQPQHF; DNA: TGCAGTGCTAGTTCCCGGGATAATCAGCCCCAGCATTTT
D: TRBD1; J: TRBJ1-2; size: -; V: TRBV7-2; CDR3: CASSLQGASYGYTF; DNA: TGTGCCAGCAGCTTGCAGGGGGCGAGCTATGGCTACACCTTC
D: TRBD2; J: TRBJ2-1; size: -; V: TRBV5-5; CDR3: CASSLDGRAGAEQFF; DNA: TGTGCCAGCAGCTTGGACGGGAGGGCCGGCGCTGAGCAGTTCTTC
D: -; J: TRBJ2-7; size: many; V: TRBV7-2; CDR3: CASSARSTGRYEQYF; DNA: TGTGCCAGCAGCGCTCGATCGACAGGGAGGTACGAGCAGTACTTC
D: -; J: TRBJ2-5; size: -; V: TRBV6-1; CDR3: CASSEGLTGAGQETQYF; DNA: TGTGCCAGCAGTGAAGGCCTAACGGGGGCCGGACAAGAGACCCAGTACTTC
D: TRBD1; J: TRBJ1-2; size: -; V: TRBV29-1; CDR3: CSVSDRVHGYTF; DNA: TGCAGCGTTTCCGACAGGGTTCATGGCTACACCTTC
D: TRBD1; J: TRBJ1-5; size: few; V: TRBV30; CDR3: CAWSLDRVGQPQHF; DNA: TGTGCCTGGAGTCTGGACAGGGTGGGACAGCCCCAGCATTTT
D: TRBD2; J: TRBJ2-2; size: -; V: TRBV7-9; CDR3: CASSEGLAGELFF; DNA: TGTGCCAGCAGCGAAGGACTAGCGGGGGAGCTGTTTTTT
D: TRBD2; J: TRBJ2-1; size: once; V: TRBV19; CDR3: CASIATSGSYNEQFF; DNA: TGTGCCAGTATTGCGACTAGCGGCTCCTACAATGAGCAGTTCTTC
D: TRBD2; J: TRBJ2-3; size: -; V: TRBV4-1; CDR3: CASSLWTSGLSTDTQYF; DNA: TGCGCCAGCAGCCTTTGGACTAGCGGGTTGAGCACAGATACGCAGTATTTT
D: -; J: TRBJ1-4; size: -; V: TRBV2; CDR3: CASSEGWSNEKLFF; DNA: TGTGCCAGCAGTGAAGGGTGGAGTAATGAAAAACTGTTTTTT
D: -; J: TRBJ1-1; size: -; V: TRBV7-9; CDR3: CASSSLTPEAFF; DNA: TGTGCCAGCAGCTCCCTGACCCCTGAAGCTTTCTTT
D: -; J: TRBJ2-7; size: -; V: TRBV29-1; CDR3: CSTWGGTDYEQYF; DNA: TGCAGCACCTGGGGCGGGACAGACTACGAGCAGTACTTC
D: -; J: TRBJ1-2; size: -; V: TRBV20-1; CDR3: CSARDPAGYGYTF; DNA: TGCAGTGCTAGAGATCCGGCAGGCTATGGCTACACCTTC
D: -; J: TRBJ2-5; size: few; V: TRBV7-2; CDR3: CASSWRGPGRVTQYF; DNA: TGTGCCAGCAGCTGGAGGGGCCCCGGCAGGGTGACCCAGTACTTC
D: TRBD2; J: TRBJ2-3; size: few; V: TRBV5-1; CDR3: CASSSGGPFADTQYF; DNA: TGCGCCAGCAGCTCGGGGGGGCCCTTCGCAGATACGCAGTATTTT
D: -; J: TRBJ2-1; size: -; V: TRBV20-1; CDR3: CRARGAARGEQFF; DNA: TGCAGGGCCCGGGGAGCGGCTCGGGGTGAGCAGTTCTTC
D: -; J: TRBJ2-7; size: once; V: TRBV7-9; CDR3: CASSFIGGLDNYEQYF; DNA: TGTGCCAGCAGCTTCATTGGGGGGTTGGATAACTACGAGCAGTACTTC
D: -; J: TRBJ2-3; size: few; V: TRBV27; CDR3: CASSFKTGLRGTDTQYF; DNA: TGTGCCAGCAGTTTCAAAACCGGGCTTCGGGGCACAGATACGCAGTATTTT
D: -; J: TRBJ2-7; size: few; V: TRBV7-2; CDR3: CASSPNRNGGIGEQYF; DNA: TGTGCCAGCAGCCCCAATCGCAACGGGGGAATAGGGGAGCAGTACTTC
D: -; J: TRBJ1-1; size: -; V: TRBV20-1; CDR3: CSARALGETLSEAFF; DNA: TGCAGTGCTAGAGCTCTTGGGGAGACCCTCTCTGAAGCTTTCTTT
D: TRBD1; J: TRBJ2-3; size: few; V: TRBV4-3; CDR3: CASSQGTGADTQYF; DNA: TGCGCCAGCAGCCAAGGGACAGGGGCAGATACGCAGTATTTT
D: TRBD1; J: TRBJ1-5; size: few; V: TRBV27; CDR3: CASTKPGGGWHF; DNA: TGTGCCAGCACAAAGCCAGGGGGGGGATGGCATTTT
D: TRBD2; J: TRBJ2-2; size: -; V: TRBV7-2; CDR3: CASSSTYCGGACTGELFF; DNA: TGTGCCAGCAGCTCCACATACTGCGGGGGGGCCTGCACCGGGGAGCTGTTTTTT
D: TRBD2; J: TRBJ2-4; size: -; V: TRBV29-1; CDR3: CSVPSGGLQYF; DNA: TGCAGCGTCCCTAGCGGGGGTCTTCAGTACTTC
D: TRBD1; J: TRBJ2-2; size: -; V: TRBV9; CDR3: CASSSEDRVRIGGELFF; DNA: TGTGCCAGCAGCTCAGAGGACAGGGTCCGAATTGGCGGGGAGCTGTTTTTT
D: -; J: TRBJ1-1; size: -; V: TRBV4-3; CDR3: CASSQDHLGTEAFF; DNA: TGCGCCAGCAGCCAAGATCATTTGGGCACTGAAGCTTTCTTT
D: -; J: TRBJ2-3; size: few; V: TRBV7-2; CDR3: CASSLARDDATQYF; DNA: TGTGCCAGCAGCTTAGCCCGGGACGACGCGACGCAGTATTTT
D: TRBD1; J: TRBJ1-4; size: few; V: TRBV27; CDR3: CASRTGATTNEKLFF; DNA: TGTGCCAGCAGGACAGGGGCGACAACTAATGAAAAACTGTTTTTT
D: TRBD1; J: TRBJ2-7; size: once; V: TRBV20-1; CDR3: CSATPSRQGNYEQYF; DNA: TGCAGTGCTACTCCTTCCCGACAGGGTAACTACGAGCAGTACTTC
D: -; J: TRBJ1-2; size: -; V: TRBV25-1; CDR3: CASGPFGGYGYTF; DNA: TGTGCCAGCGGACCGTTTGGCGGCTATGGCTACACCTTC
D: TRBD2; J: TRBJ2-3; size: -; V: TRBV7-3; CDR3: CASCTGAGGTDTQYF; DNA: TGTGCCAGCTGTACCGGTGCGGGGGGCACAGATACGCAGTATTTT
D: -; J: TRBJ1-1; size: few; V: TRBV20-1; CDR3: CSASQKRATEAFF; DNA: TGCAGTGCTAGTCAAAAGCGGGCCACTGAAGCTTTCTTT
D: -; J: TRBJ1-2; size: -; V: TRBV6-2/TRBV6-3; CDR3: CAGRSGAGKSLDYGYTF; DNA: TGTGCCGGCAGGTCAGGGGCAGGGAAAAGTTTGGACTATGGCTACACCTTC
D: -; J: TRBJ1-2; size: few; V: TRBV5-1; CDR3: CASSWPDSYGYTF; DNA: TGCGCCAGCAGCTGGCCGGACAGCTATGGCTACACCTTC
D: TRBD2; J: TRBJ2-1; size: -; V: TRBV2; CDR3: CASSVQSGGANEQFF; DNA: TGTGCCAGCAGTGTACAAAGCGGGGGGGCCAATGAGCAGTTCTTC
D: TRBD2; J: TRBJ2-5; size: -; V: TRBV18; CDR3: CASSPRGASGEETQYF; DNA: TGTGCCAGCTCACCACGCGGAGCTAGCGGGGAGGAGACCCAGTACTTC
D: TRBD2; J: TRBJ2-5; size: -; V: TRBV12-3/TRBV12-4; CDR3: CASSRGLAGATPETQYF; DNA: TGTGCCAGCAGCCGGGGACTAGCGGGGGCCACTCCAGAGACCCAGTACTTC
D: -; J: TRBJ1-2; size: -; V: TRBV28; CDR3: CASSSLSTDHNYGYTF; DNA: TGTGCCAGCAGTTCGCTCTCTACCGACCACAACTATGGCTACACCTTC
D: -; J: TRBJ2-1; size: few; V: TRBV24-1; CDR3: CATSDGLSYNEQFF; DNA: TGTGCCACCTCGGACGGCCTCTCCTACAATGAGCAGTTCTTC
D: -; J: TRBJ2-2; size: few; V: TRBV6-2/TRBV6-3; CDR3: CASSYGAGELFF; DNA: TGTGCCAGCAGTTACGGGGCCGGGGAGCTGTTTTTT
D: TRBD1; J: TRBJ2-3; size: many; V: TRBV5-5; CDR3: CASSFSIGTGTDTQYF; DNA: TGTGCCAGCAGCTTTTCTATAGGGACAGGCACAGATACGCAGTATTTT
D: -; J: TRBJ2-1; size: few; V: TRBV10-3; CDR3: CAISELLEGQNEQFF; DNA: TGTGCCATCAGTGAGTTGTTGGAAGGACAGAATGAGCAGTTCTTC
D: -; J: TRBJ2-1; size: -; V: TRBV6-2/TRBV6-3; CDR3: CASSKRRDNEQFF; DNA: TGTGCCAGCAGTAAAAGGCGGGACAATGAGCAGTTCTTC